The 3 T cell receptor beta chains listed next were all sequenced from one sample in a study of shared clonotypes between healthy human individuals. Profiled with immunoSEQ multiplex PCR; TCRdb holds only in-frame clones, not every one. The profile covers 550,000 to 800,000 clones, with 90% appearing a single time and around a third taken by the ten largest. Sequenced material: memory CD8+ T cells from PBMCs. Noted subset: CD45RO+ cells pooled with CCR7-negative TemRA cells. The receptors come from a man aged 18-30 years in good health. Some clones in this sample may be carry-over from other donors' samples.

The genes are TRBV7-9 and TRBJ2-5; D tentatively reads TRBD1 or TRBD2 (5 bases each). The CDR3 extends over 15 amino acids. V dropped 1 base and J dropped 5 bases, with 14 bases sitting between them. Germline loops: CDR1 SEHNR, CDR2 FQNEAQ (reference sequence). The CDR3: CASSLVPWGYETQYF. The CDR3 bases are TGTGCCAGCAGCTTAGTCCCTTGGGGGTACGAGACCCAGTACTTC. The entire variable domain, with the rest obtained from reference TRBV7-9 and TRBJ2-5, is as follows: DTGVSQNPRHKITKRGQNVTFRCDPISEHNRLYWYRQTLGQGPEFLTYFQNEAQLEKSRLLSDRFSAERPKGSFSTLEIQRTEQGDSAMYLCASSLVPWGYETQYFGPGTRLLVL.

The CDR3 DNA sequence: TGTGCCAGCAGCGTAGTTGCTAACAAGAGGGTAGCGTCCTACAATGAGCAGTTCTTC. Protein product: CASSVVANKRVASYNEQFF. The chain uses TRBV9 and TRBJ2-1; tentative D call: TRBD2 (5 bases). Germline V gives CDR1 SGDLS, CDR2 YYNGEE. The CDR3 consists of 19 residues. The V gene lost 0 bases and the J gene lost 1 base, with 20 bases spanning the gap.

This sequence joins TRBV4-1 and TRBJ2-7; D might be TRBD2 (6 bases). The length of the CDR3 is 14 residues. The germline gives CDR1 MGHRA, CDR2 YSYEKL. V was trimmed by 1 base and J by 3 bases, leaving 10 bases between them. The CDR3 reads CASSQVHGGYEQYF. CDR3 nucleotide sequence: TGCGCCAGCAGCCAAGTCCACGGGGGCTACGAGCAGTACTTC.